The source of this T cell receptor (beta chain) is a study of patients and donors after allogeneic stem cell transplantation. This clonotype was seen at least ten times. TCRdb reanalysed the RT-PCR reads using MiXCR and keeps one entry per CDR3 protein. The sample lists almost 90,000 distinct CDR3 sequences; 5% were seen once. The V end was cut by 0 bases, the J end by 4 bases, with 9 bases between. Germline CDR1 and CDR2: GTSNPN and SVGIG (reference sequence). The CDR3 covers 13 residues. The sample taken for sequencing was blood, either unsorted or a sorted T cell fraction (not recorded which). The chain employs TRBV30 and TRBJ1-1; D uncertain. This TCR derives from a human donor who was either an allogeneic HSCT recipient or a stem cell or donor lymphocyte infusion donor (not recorded which). It is not recorded whose cells these are; they may come from a transplant donor. In DNA, the CDR3 is TGTGCCTGGAGTGTAGGGTCGCGCACTGAAGCTTTCTTT. Translation gives CAWSVGSRTEAFF.